Presented here are 27 T cell receptor beta chains from one specimen sequenced in a study of cytomegalovirus exposure and HLA in healthy donors. The PCR had 60 Vbeta and 13 Jbeta primers. Profiled with immunoSEQ multiplex PCR; TCRdb holds only in-frame clones, not every one. The sample has around 150,000 clones, 76% seen once. Sequencing was performed on PBMCs. Receptors originate from a woman aged 40 to 55 in good health and CMV-seronegative.

The V gene is TRBV5-1, the J gene TRBJ2-5; TRBD2 matches at 9 bases. This CDR3 has 15 residues. After removal of 4 bases from V and 3 bases from J, the junction contained 7 bases not matched to a gene. CDR1 SGHRS and CDR2 YFSETQ come from the germline V gene. In DNA, the CDR3 is TGCGCCAGCAGCCCTCCGTTAGCGGGGGAAGAGACCCAGTACTTC. This sequence encodes CASSPPLAGEETQYF.

The V gene is TRBV10-3, the J gene TRBJ1-6; TRBD1 is a possible D gene (5 bases). The CDR3 is 13 residues long. V lost 0 bases to trimming and J lost 13 bases, with 10 bases between them. Germline CDR1 and CDR2: ENHRY and SYGVKD. The CDR3 sequence is CAISESDSSPLHF. CDR3 bases: TGTGCCATCAGTGAGTCCGACAGCTCTCCCCTCCACTTT.

The V call is TRBV27, the J call TRBJ2-7, with TRBD1 as a possible D gene (5 bases). Germline CDR1 reads MNHEY; CDR2 reads SMNVEV (reference sequence). V was cut by 3 bases and J by 6 bases, with 15 bases left in between. This CDR3 spans 14 amino acids. This CDR3 is CASSFTGPRSEQYF. DNA for the CDR3: TGTGCCAGCAGTTTTACAGGACCGAGAAGCGAGCAGTACTTC.

This rearrangement joins TRBV23-1 to TRBJ1-4; D uncertain. TRBV23-1 belongs to the ORF category, with a function that is uncertain. V lost 9 bases to trimming and J lost 10 bases, with 9 bases between them. The CDR3 totals 10 residues. This CDR3 reads CARGRGKLFF. The CDR3 DNA follows: TGCGCCAGAGGGAGAGGAAAACTGTTTTTT.

About this clone: This specimen includes other DNA sequences encoding the same CDR3. The chain recombines TRBV19 with TRBJ2-1; 7 bases match TRBD2. With V trimmed by 6 bases and J by 4 bases, 3 bases remained unmatched. CDR3 length: 13 amino acids. CDR1 LNHDA and CDR2 SQIVND come from the germline V gene (reference sequence). CDR3 region: CASRGEGYNEQFF. CDR3 sequence (DNA): TGTGCCAGTAGGGGGGAGGGGTACAATGAGCAGTTCTTC.

The chain has TRBV7-9 and TRBJ1-3; the D is unclear. V was cut by 4 bases and J by 4 bases, with 11 bases left in between. The CDR3 has 14 amino acids. Germline CDR1 is SEHNR and CDR2 is FQNEAQ (reference sequence). Here the CDR3 DNA reads TGTGCCAGCAGCTCGGCCTCACTAGGAAACACCATATATTTT. The encoded protein is CASSSASLGNTIYF. Full variable domain (remainder filled in from reference TRBV7-9 and TRBJ1-3): DTGVSQNPRHKITKRGQNVTFRCDPISEHNRLYWYRQTLGQGPEFLTYFQNEAQLEKSRLLSDRFSAERPKGSFSTLEIQRTEQGDSAMYLCASSSASLGNTIYFGEGSWLTVV.

The chain has TRBV2 and TRBJ1-4, with 7 bases identical to TRBD1. The V gene end was trimmed by 6 bases and the J gene end by 9 bases; junction bases not matched to a gene: 13. This CDR3 has 15 residues. Germline assignment: CDR1 SNHLY and CDR2 FYNNEI. The CDR3 sequence is CASRGTGQAWKKLFF. The CDR3 DNA follows: TGTGCCAGCAGGGGGACCGGACAGGCGTGGAAAAAACTGTTTTTT. Full variable domain (outside the CDR3, taken from reference TRBV2 and TRBJ1-4): EPEVTQTPSHQVTQMGQEVILRCVPISNHLYFYWYRQILGQKVEFLVSFYNNEISEKSEIFDDQFSVERPDGSNFTLKIRSTKLEDSAMYFCASRGTGQAWKKLFFGSGTQLSVL.

The chain is built from TRBV4-2 and TRBJ2-5, with 8 bases lining up with TRBD1. Trimming cost V 4 bases and J 5 bases; bases outside gene matches: 3. There are 13 residues in the CDR3. From germline, CDR1 is LGHNA and CDR2 YNFKEQ. CDR3 nucleotide sequence: TGTGCCAGCAGCCCAGGGGGCAGGGAGACCCAGTACTTC. It translates to CASSPGGRETQYF.

Worth noting for this clone: The junction differs from germline at one of its ends, possibly a read error. The identical CDR3 is also encoded by other nucleotide sequences in the sample. V is TRBV7-9 and J is TRBJ1-1; D remains unclear. Germline lookup yields CDR1 SEHNR and CDR2 FQNEAQ (reference sequence). The CDR3 totals 12 residues. The CDR3 spells CASSLGVTEAFF. CDR3 nucleotides: TGTGCCAGCAGCCTCGGGGTCACTGAAGCCTTCTTT.

The chain combines TRBV14 with TRBJ2-5, with D maybe TRBD1 (6 bases). This CDR3 comprises 15 residues. Germline CDR1 is SGHDN and CDR2 is FVKESK. V lost 4 bases to trimming and J lost 4 bases, with 16 bases between them. Written as DNA, the CDR3 is TGTGCCAGCAGCCCCCCAGGGACATCTTCAGAGACCCAGTACTTC. Amino acid sequence: CASSPPGTSSETQYF.

This clone came up once. The V gene is TRBV30, the J gene TRBJ1-2; D may be TRBD1 (5 bases). The CDR3 extends over 15 amino acids. V was pared by 0 bases and J by 4 bases, with 15 bases between. Germline V gene data show CDR1 as GTSNPN and CDR2 as SVGIG (reference sequence). This CDR3 is CAWSVGGRVLYGYTF. CDR3 sequence (DNA): TGTGCCTGGAGTGTAGGTGGCAGGGTCCTCTATGGCTACACCTTC. Full variable domain (outside the CDR3, taken from reference TRBV30 and TRBJ1-2): SQTIHQWPATLVQPVGSPLSLECTVEGTSNPNLYWYRQAAGRGLQLLFYSVGIGQISSEVPQNLSASRPQDRQFILSSKKLLLSDSGFYLCAWSVGGRVLYGYTFGSGTRLTVV.

For the CDR3, the DNA is TGTGCCAGTAGTAAGGCAGGGTTGATATCAAGCACTGAAGCTTTCTTT. The encoded protein is CASSKAGLISSTEAFF. The chain couples TRBV19 to TRBJ1-1; a weak D match, TRBD1 (5 bases). V was clipped by 4 bases and J by 4 bases, with 19 bases between them. The CDR3 is 16 amino acids. Germline-derived CDR1 and CDR2 are LNHDA and SQIVND (reference sequence).

In its sample, this clone was seen a few times. The V gene is TRBV6-5, the J gene TRBJ1-4; no clear D gene. The germline V and J ends were trimmed by 5 bases and 0 bases, with 10 bases remaining between them. This CDR3 is built from 15 residues. Germline values: CDR1 MNHEY, CDR2 SVGAGI. CDR3 protein: CASSPGVPTNEKLFF. For the CDR3, the DNA is TGTGCCAGCAGTCCGGGAGTTCCAACTAATGAAAAACTGTTTTTT.

The chain links TRBV5-1 to TRBJ2-7, with 9 bases aligning to TRBD2. The CDR3 is made up of 15 amino acids. The J segment lost 3 bases and the V segment lost 0 bases, leaving 4 bases of the junction unmatched. Per germline, CDR1 SGHRS and CDR2 YFSETQ. The chain's CDR3 is CASSLVPSGNYEQYF. CDR3 coding DNA: TGCGCCAGCAGCTTGGTACCTAGCGGGAACTACGAGCAGTACTTC.

V is TRBV6-5 and J is TRBJ2-3, with 15 bases aligning to TRBD2. The germline gives CDR1 MNHEY, CDR2 SVGAGI. The CDR3 totals 16 residues. Trimming removed 0 bases from V and 5 bases from J; junction bases left unmatched: 0. The CDR3 DNA follows: TGTGCCAGCAGTTACTCGGGACTAGCGGGGGGAGATACGCAGTATTTT. It specifies CASSYSGLAGGDTQYF.

V and J are TRBV2 and TRBJ2-5; the D is unclear. The DNA matches TRBJ2-7 better at its end, which makes the J call doubtful. This CDR3 is built from 12 residues. CDR1 SNHLY and CDR2 FYNNEI come from the germline V gene. CDR3 nucleotide sequence: TGTGCCAGCAGCCCTAGCTCCTACGAGCAGTACTTC. Encoded protein: CASSPSSYEQYF.

This clone was seen more than once but under ten times. J is TRBJ1-1 and V is TRBV4-1; D perhaps matches TRBD1 (6 bases). CDR1 is MGHRA, CDR2 YSYEKL, per germline. The CDR3 sequence is 16 residues long. Trimming took 0 bases from V and 3 from J, leaving 14 bases between them. CDR3 DNA: TGCGCCAGCAGCCAAGACAGATCCAGGGGATACACTGAAGCTTTCTTT. Translation gives CASSQDRSRGYTEAFF.

The chain recombines TRBV19 with TRBJ2-1; a weak D match, TRBD2 (5 bases). The CDR3 is made up of 13 amino acids. V lost 3 bases to trimming and J lost 7 bases, with 10 bases between them. Germline loops: CDR1 LNHDA, CDR2 SQIVND (reference sequence). CDR3 sequence reads: CASSIRGRNEQFF. The CDR3 DNA is TGTGCCAGTAGTATCCGGGGTCGGAATGAGCAGTTCTTC.

The V call is TRBV28, the J call TRBJ2-2, with D possibly TRBD1 on 6 matching bases. In germline, CDR1 is MDHEN, CDR2 SYDVKM. The germline V and J ends were trimmed by 5 bases and 5 bases, with 9 bases remaining between them. The CDR3 consists of 13 residues. DNA of the CDR3: TGTGCCAGCAGTCACAGGGATACCGGGGAGCTGTTTTTT. Its translation is CASSHRDTGELFF.

The chain has TRBV5-4 and TRBJ1-3, with D hard to call. V shed 1 base and J shed 4 bases, with 9 bases lying between them. This CDR3 has 14 amino acids. Germline V CDR1 and CDR2: SGHNT, YYREEE (reference sequence). CDR3: CASSLNSGGNTIYF. CDR3 sequence (DNA): TGTGCCAGCAGCTTGAACAGTGGGGGAAACACCATATATTTT.

The V call is TRBV7-9, the J call TRBJ1-1, with 7 bases fitting TRBD1. The germline V gene encodes CDR1 SEHNR and CDR2 FQNEAQ (reference sequence). The CDR3 runs to 13 residues. The V gene end was trimmed by 5 bases and the J gene end by 6 bases; junction bases not matched to a gene: 6. The CDR3 DNA reads TGTGCCAGCAGCCCGACAGGGTCAGCTGAAGCTTTCTTT. It encodes CASSPTGSAEAFF.

This chain joins TRBV10-3 and TRBJ2-7; TRBD1 matches 7 bases. J gave up 5 bases and V 7 bases, and 8 bases lay outside the gene matches. Germline CDR1 ENHRY, CDR2 SYGVKD. This CDR3 comprises 13 residues. In DNA form, the CDR3 reads TGTGCCATCACTTGGGACAGTATGGACGAGCAGTACTTC. Protein: CAITWDSMDEQYF.

The rearrangement links TRBV27 to TRBJ2-1, with 13 bases aligning to TRBD2. The CDR3 is 15 amino acids. V shed 6 bases and J 8 bases; nucleotides not matched to a gene: 7. In germline, CDR1 is MNHEY, CDR2 SMNVEV (reference sequence). The CDR3 reads CASRTGTSGVYEQFF. For the CDR3, the DNA is TGTGCCAGCAGAACCGGGACTAGCGGGGTATATGAGCAGTTCTTC.

The rearrangement joins TRBV6-6 to TRBJ1-1; the D is unclear. V shed 0 bases and J shed 11 bases, with 10 bases lying between them. The CDR3 length is 12 residues. Germline V gene sequence: CDR1 MNHNY, CDR2 SVGAGI (reference sequence). The CDR3 region is CASSYSRDVAFF. For the CDR3, the DNA is TGTGCCAGCAGTTACTCGAGAGATGTGGCTTTCTTT.

CDR3 loop: CASSFVEGDTEAFF. In DNA, the CDR3 is TGTGCCAGCAGTTTTGTCGAGGGCGACACTGAAGCTTTCTTT. This chain connects TRBV28 to TRBJ1-1; D gene ambiguous. Germline V CDR1 and CDR2: MDHEN, SYDVKM. There are 14 residues in the CDR3. Trimming left V 3 bases short and J 3 bases short, with 11 bases between.

This clone showed up just a few times. V gene TRBV19 combines with J gene TRBJ1-5; a weak D match, TRBD1 (6 bases). Trimming pared 3 bases from V and 5 bases from J, leaving 17 bases between. From germline, CDR1 is LNHDA and CDR2 SQIVND (reference sequence). The CDR3 consists of 16 residues. The CDR3 nucleotides read TGTGCCAGTAGTATTCAGGACAGAGGGACACATCAGCCCCAGCATTTT. Amino acid sequence: CASSIQDRGTHQPQHF.

The chain couples TRBV4-2 to TRBJ2-1; 8 bases line up with TRBD1. The V and J ends lost 4 bases and 9 bases, in that order; junction bases with no gene match: 17. Germline CDR1 reads LGHNA; CDR2 reads YNFKEQ. This CDR3 spans 17 amino acids. The CDR3 region has the DNA TGTGCCAGCAGCCTAAGTATCGGCAGGGGGCAAGAGGGTGAGCAGTTCTTC. Amino acids: CASSLSIGRGQEGEQFF.